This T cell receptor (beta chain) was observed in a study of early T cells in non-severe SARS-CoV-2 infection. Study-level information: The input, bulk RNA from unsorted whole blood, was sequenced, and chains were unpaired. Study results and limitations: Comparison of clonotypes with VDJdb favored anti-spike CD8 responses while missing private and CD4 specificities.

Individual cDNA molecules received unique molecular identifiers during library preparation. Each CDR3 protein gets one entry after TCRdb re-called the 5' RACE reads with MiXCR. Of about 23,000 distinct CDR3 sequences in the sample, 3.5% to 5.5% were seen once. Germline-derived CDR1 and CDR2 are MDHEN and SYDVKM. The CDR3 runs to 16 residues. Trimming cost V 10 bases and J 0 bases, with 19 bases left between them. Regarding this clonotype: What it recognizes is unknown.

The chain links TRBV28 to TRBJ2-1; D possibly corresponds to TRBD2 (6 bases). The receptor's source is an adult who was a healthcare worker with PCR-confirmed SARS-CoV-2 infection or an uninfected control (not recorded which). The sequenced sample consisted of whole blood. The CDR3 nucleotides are TGTGCCACCAAGTCGTTAGCGGCTCTCTCCTACAATGAGCAGTTCTTC. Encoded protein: CATKSLAALSYNEQFF.